This T cell receptor (beta chain) emerged from a study of cytomegalovirus exposure and HLA in healthy donors. PCR used 60 Vbeta primers and 13 Jbeta primers. Some clones are missing from TCRdb's copy, which holds only in-frame ones; the method was immunoSEQ multiplex PCR. This table holds about 150,000 clones, 65% to 85% found once. Trimming took 1 base from V and 2 from J; bases not matched to a gene: 6. Germline V gene sequence: CDR1 LNHNV, CDR2 YYDKDF (reference sequence). This CDR3 is 17 amino acids long. This clonotype was sampled from a man between 45 and 60 years old in good health and CMV-seropositive. The rearrangement links TRBV15 to TRBJ2-7; TRBD2 aligns across 12 bases. The sample consisted of PBMCs. The CDR3 coding sequence is TGTGCCACCAGCAGAGGACTAGCGGGAGTCGTCGCCTACGAGCAGTACTTC. It specifies CATSRGLAGVVAYEQYF.